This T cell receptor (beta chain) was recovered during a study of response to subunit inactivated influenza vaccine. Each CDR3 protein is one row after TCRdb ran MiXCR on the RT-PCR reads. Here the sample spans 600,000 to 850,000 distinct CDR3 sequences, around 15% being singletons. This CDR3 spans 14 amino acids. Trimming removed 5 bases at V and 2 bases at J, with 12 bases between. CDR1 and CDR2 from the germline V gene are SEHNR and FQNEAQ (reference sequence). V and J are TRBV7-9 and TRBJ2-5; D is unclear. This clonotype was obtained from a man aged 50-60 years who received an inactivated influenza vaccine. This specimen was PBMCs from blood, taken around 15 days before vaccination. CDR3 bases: TGTGCCAGCAGCCGATCCGGTACGCAAGAGACCCAGTACTTC. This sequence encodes CASSRSGTQETQYF.